Listed below are T cell receptor beta chains from one sample, sequenced in a study of blood T cells in healthy people across ages. TCRdb analysed the 5' RACE reads with MiXCR anew, one entry per CDR3 protein. Found here are approximately 800,000 distinct CDR3 sequences, roughly 25% of them singletons; the top ten hold roughly 3.8%. Separately, the same data were catalogued under a study of T cells of mothers and their children.

What was sequenced was blood. The receptors here all came from a boy younger than 18 in good health. The CDR3 runs from the conserved cysteine through the conserved F or W. D genes are given only for firm matches. Rows give clone size only sometimes, using once, few, many, or a class for an expanded clone.

D gene	V gene	J gene	clone size	CDR3 DNA	CDR3 protein
TRBD1	TRBV6-6	TRBJ1-6	NA	TGTGCCAGCAGTTACGCCGGGACAGTTAATTCACCCCTCCACTTT	CASSYAGTVNSPLHF
NA	TRBV24-1	TRBJ1-5	few	TGTGCCACCAGTGATTGGACAGCAAATCAGCCCCAGCATTTT	CATSDWTANQPQHF
NA	TRBV20-1	TRBJ1-2	many	TGCAGTGCTGATACCGACGAGGCGTACTATGGCTACACCTTC	CSADTDEAYYGYTF
TRBD1	TRBV27	TRBJ1-1	NA	TGTGCCAGCAGAGGGGGGGGACAGGGGAACACTGAAGCTTTCTTT	CASRGGGQGNTEAFF
NA	TRBV5-1	TRBJ2-4	few	TGCGCCAGCAGCTTGGGAGTCAAAAACATTCAGTACTTC	CASSLGVKNIQYF
NA	TRBV4-1	TRBJ2-7	NA	TGCGCCAGCAGCCTATTTGGGGGGGCCAGCTCCTACGAGCAGTACTTC	CASSLFGGASSYEQYF
NA	TRBV5-1	TRBJ2-7	NA	TGCGCCAGCAACGAACAGGGAGGGAGCTACGAGCAGTACTTC	CASNEQGGSYEQYF
NA	TRBV7-2	TRBJ2-5	NA	TGTGCCAGCAGCCTCTACGGGGCAGCCAACCAAGAGACCCAGTACTTC	CASSLYGAANQETQYF
NA	TRBV11-2	TRBJ2-3	NA	TGTGCCAGCAGCCTCCTAGGAGGGGGCGCGGGAACAGATACGCAGTATTTT	CASSLLGGGAGTDTQYF
NA	TRBV6-2/TRBV6-3	TRBJ2-4	NA	TGTGCCAGCAGTTACTCAGCCAGAAACATTCAGTACTTC	CASSYSARNIQYF